The clone carrying this T cell receptor (beta chain) was detected only a few times. The antigen is undetermined. The sample is drawn from a study of OX40 agonist ivuxolimab in advanced cancers. Background on the study: An anti-OX40 (CD134) antibody with agonistic activity, ivuxolimab, was administered to patients.

Study results and caveats: Clones of CD4+ and CD8+ blood T cells grew by week 6 at doses of 0.1 to 3.0 mg/kg. Researchers report that CD8+ T cells had, on average, more expanded clones than CD4+.

Germline lookup yields CDR1 SGHNT and CDR2 YYREEE (reference sequence). The CDR3 runs 15 residues. With 4 bases clipped from V and 1 base from J, the junction kept 6 bases outside the gene matches. Method: immunoSEQ multiplex PCR; TCRdb's copy keeps in-frame clones and lacks some. This sample yields under 45,000 clones, of which around 79% are seen a single time; roughly 9.7% belongs to the top ten. The sequence came from an adult with an advanced solid tumor such as melanoma, head and neck, liver or kidney cancer. The source was CD4+ or CD8+ T cells sorted from blood, collected in a trial of the OX40 agonist ivuxolimab. V and J are TRBV5-4 and TRBJ2-3; 7 positions match TRBD2. The CDR3 nucleotides are TGTGCCAGCAGCCCAAGCGGGGCGCGCACAGATACGCAGTATTTT. The encoded protein is CASSPSGARTDTQYF.